This TCR beta chain was sequenced during a study of PD-1 blockade in classical Hodgkin lymphoma. Findings and caveats of the study: Baseline diversity resembling that of newly diagnosed patients was seen in complete responders.

CDR1 is MDHEN and CDR2 is SYDVKM in the germline V gene. V was clipped by 5 bases and J by 6 bases, with 17 bases between them. The CDR3 is made up of 14 amino acids. Exposure to brentuximab vedotin varied, and each patient had relapsed following autologous stem cell transplantation. Complete response, partial response or progressive disease constituted the best responses recorded. The assay was immunoSEQ multiplex PCR, and TCRdb's table has in-frame clones only and misses some. The sample records some 30,000 clones, roughly 70% being singletons. As for this clone: The target antigen is unknown.

This specimen consisted of peripheral blood mononuclear cells (PBMCs), obtained before the second cycle of nivolumab. This TCR was sampled from a human donor with classical Hodgkin lymphoma. The chain carries TRBV28 and TRBJ2-7; D gene ambiguous. CDR3 loop: CASSRPILLTEQYF. The CDR3 DNA is TGTGCCAGCAGTCGGCCGATTCTGCTCACCGAGCAGTACTTC. The complete variable domain, with remaining parts taken from reference TRBV28 and TRBJ2-7, reads DVKVTQSSRYLVKRTGEKVFLECVQDMDHENMFWYRQDPGLGLRLIYFSYDVKMKEKGDIPEGYSVSREKKERFSLILESASTNQTSMYLCASSRPILLTEQYFGPGTRLTVT.